The 2 T cell receptor beta chains below all came from one sample that was sequenced in a study of blood T cell repertoires in COVID-19. The assay was immunoSEQ multiplex PCR, and TCRdb's table has in-frame clones only and misses some. Here the sample spans about 210,000 clones, under 95% being singletons. Sequencing used peripheral blood. All receptors come from a man aged 30 to 45 with acute or convalescent COVID-19.

This clone was recorded only once. The V gene is TRBV6-1, the J gene TRBJ2-5; tentative D call: TRBD2 (7 bases). V lost 0 bases and J 5 bases, leaving 16 bases between the germline ends. Germline V CDR1 and CDR2: MNHNS, SASEGT. The CDR3 has 16 residues. As DNA, the CDR3 is TGTGCCAGCAGTGAAGCTCTGGGGGGGGGCGGCGAGACCCAGTACTTC. It translates to CASSEALGGGGETQYF.

The V gene is TRBV2, the J gene TRBJ1-4; possibly TRBD1 for D (5 bases). The CDR3 runs to 15 residues. Germline lookup yields CDR1 SNHLY and CDR2 FYNNEI. The ends were cut back, 6 bases at V and 8 bases at J, with 19 bases in the middle. CDR3 nucleotides: TGTGCCAGCAGGACGCAGGGTTTTTCGGACGAAAAACTGTTTTTT. Its translation: CASRTQGFSDEKLFF.